This T cell receptor (beta chain) was retrieved from a study of T cell responses to AZD1222 COVID-19 vaccine. The study, taken as a whole, reports: Receipt of two AZD1222 doses was followed by a rise in Spike-specific TCR breadth and depth.

On this clone itself: Its antigen remains unidentified.

The table came from immunoSEQ multiplex PCR; TCRdb's copy has only in-frame clones and leaves some out. The sample yields 150,000 to 180,000 clones, about nine tenths seen once. The CDR3 contains 13 residues. Trimming shortened V by 2 bases and J by 5 bases, and 8 bases separated the two germline ends. The rearrangement uses TRBV12-3 or TRBV12-4 and TRBJ2-3, with D possibly being TRBD1 (6 bases). The material sequenced was peripheral blood, taken 28 days after the second AZD1222 dose. This clonotype was sampled from an adult who received the AZD1222 COVID-19 vaccine. The CDR3 bases are TGTGCCAGCAGTTTAAAAGGGGGAGATACGCAGTATTTT. Encoded protein: CASSLKGGDTQYF.